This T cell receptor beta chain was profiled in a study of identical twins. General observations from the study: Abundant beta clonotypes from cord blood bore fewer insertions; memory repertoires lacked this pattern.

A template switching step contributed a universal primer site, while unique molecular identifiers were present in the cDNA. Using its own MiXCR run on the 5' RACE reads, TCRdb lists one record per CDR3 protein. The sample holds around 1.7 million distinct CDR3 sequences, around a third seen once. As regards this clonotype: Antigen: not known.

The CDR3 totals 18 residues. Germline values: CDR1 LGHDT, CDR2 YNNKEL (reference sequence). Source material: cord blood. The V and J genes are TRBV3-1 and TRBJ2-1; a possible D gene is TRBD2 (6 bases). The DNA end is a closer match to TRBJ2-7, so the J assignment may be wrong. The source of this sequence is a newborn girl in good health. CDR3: CASSQEGIAASSYNEQYF. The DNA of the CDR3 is TGTGCCAGCAGCCAAGAAGGAATAGCGGCTAGCTCCTACAATGAGCAGTACTTC.